This TCR beta chain was sequenced for a study of T cell clones after liver transplantation. Across the study: A pre-transplant mixed lymphocyte reaction with TCRbeta sequencing defined graft-donor-reactive clones followed in post-transplant blood. Pre-transplant mixed lymphocyte reactions yielded third-party-reactive TCRbeta sequences as comparators for graft-donor-reactive sequences. HCV positivity affected three of eight recipients; the rest lacked autoimmune or viral indications.

TCRdb's table, derived via immunoSEQ multiplex PCR, lists solely in-frame clones and lacks some. The table lists approximately 18,000 clones, around 91% of them singletons. Deletions cut 4 bases from V and 8 bases from J, with 24 bases between. The CDR3 is made up of 16 amino acids. CDR1 and CDR2 (germline): SGHRS, YFSETQ. Study outcomes and limitations: Graft donor-reactive T cells possibly entered the graft instead of undergoing deletion.

For this clone: Its antigen is unidentified.

Sequenced material: CD8+ T cells from blood, taken 45 to 47 months after liver transplant. The chain is built from TRBV5-1 and TRBJ1-2; possibly TRBD1 for D (6 bases). This receptor was obtained from a human patient who received a liver transplant. Some T cells may be the graft donor's. In DNA form, the CDR3 reads TGCGCCAGCAGCAGCCCGGACAGCCCTCTGCCGGGAGGCTACACCTTC. Translating gives CASSSPDSPLPGGYTF.